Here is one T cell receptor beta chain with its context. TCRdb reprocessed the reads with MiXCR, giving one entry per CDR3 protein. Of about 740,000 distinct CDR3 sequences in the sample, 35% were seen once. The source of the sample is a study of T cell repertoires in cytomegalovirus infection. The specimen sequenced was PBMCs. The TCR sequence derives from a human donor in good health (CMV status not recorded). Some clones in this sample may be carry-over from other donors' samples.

The CDR3 nucleotides read TGTGCCAGCAGTTCGTCGGGTGGGGGGAGGGACTACAATGAGCAGTTCTTC. Encoded protein: CASSSSGGGRDYNEQFF. The chain combines TRBV12-3 or TRBV12-4 with TRBJ2-1, with 7 bases aligning to TRBD2. The J segment lost 3 bases and the V segment lost 4 bases, leaving 12 bases of the junction unmatched. The CDR3 is 17 amino acids.